A single T cell receptor beta chain is shown here with its context. As yet, its antigen is unknown. The entry originates in a study of shared clonotypes between healthy human individuals. General study points: Estimated richness values were generally larger in naive subsets than in memory subsets.

Sequencing was at deep level. The data were produced by immunoSEQ multiplex PCR, yet TCRdb's version contains in-frame clones alone and is incomplete. Here the sample spans over a million clones, more than 60% being singletons. The CDR3 sequence is 11 residues long. With 6 bases removed from V and 5 bases from J, the gap between germline ends came to 7 bases. Germline CDR1 and CDR2: MNHEY and SVGAGI. The chain combines TRBV6-5 with TRBJ1-2; TRBD1 might be the D (5 bases). The specimen was memory CD4+ T cells sorted from blood. The subset denotes: CD45RA-negative fraction. The TCR originated in a man between 18 and 29 years old in good health. CDR3 nucleotides: TGTGCCAGCAGCAAGGGGTATGGCTACACCTTC. Amino acids: CASSKGYGYTF.